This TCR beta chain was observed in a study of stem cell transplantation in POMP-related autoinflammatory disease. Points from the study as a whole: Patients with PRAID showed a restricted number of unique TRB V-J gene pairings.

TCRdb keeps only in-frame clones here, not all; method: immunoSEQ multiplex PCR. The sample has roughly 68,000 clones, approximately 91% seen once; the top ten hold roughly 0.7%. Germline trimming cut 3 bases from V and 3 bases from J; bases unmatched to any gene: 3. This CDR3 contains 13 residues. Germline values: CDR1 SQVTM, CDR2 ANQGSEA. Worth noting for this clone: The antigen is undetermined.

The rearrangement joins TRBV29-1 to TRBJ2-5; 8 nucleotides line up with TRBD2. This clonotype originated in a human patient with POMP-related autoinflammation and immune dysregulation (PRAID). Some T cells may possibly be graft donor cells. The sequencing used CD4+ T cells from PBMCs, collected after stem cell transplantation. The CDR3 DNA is TGCAGCGTTGACGGAGCGGGAGAAGAGACCCAGTACTTC. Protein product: CSVDGAGEETQYF.